This TCR beta chain is drawn from a study of graft-versus-host responses after intestinal transplantation. Sequencing was performed with immunoSEQ multiplex PCR; in TCRdb, only in-frame clones are kept and a portion is missing. Of about 15,000 clones listed, 65% to 70% are singletons. J was trimmed by 9 bases and V by 5 bases; bases with no gene match: 9. Germline V gives CDR1 SEHNR, CDR2 FQNEAQ (reference sequence). This CDR3 region has 14 residues. Lamina propria and intraepithelial lymphocytes were released by processing graft tissue. The clonotype was recovered from a human patient who received an intestinal transplant, so some T cells may come from the graft donor. The rearrangement uses TRBV7-9 and TRBJ1-5; 8 nucleotides line up with TRBD1. Material: ileum tissue, obtained just over 650 days after intestinal transplantation. The CDR3 spells CASSLGQASGPQHF. For the CDR3, the DNA is TGTGCCAGCAGCCTGGGACAGGCATCGGGGCCCCAGCATTTT.